These 15 T cell receptor beta chains were sequenced from one sample in a study of cytomegalovirus exposure and HLA in healthy donors. The PCR contained 60 Vbeta and 13 Jbeta primers. Here immunoSEQ multiplex PCR was the method, and the copy in TCRdb shows in-frame clones only, minus some. The sample gives about 160,000 clones, around 83% of which show up once; 6.4% is in the top ten. The sequenced sample consisted of PBMCs. The receptors come from a man aged 50 or older in good health and CMV-seropositive.

This sequence joins TRBV18 and TRBJ2-7; D gene uncertain. V lost 2 bases, J lost 4 bases, and 9 bases lay in between. Germline V gene data show CDR1 as KGHSH and CDR2 as LQKENI. There are 13 residues in the CDR3. The CDR3 protein is CASSPNMEYEQYF. CDR3 bases: TGTGCCAGCTCACCAAATATGGAGTACGAGCAGTACTTC.

The chain links TRBV11-3 to TRBJ1-1, with 7 bases that match TRBD1. The CDR3 runs to 11 residues. V gave up 4 bases and J gave up 8 bases; unmatched junction bases: 1. The germline gives CDR1 SGHNT, CDR2 YENEEA. In DNA, the CDR3 is TGTGCCAGCAGCTCGGACAGGGAAGCTTTCTTT. This translates into CASSSDREAFF.

CDR3 region: CASGDLGGGNEQFF. The CDR3 DNA reads as TGTGCCAGCGGGGACCTTGGGGGCGGGAATGAGCAGTTCTTC. The chain links TRBV5-6 to TRBJ2-1; possible D gene TRBD1, 6 bases. The ends were cut back, 7 bases at V and 7 bases at J, with 18 bases in the middle. The germline CDR1 and CDR2 sequences are SGHDT and YYEEEE. The CDR3 consists of 14 residues.

This chain uses TRBV6-5 with TRBJ2-7; 9 positions match TRBD1. Trimming took 2 bases from V and 3 from J; bases not matched to a gene: 8. From germline, CDR1 is MNHEY and CDR2 SVGAGI. CDR3 size: 16 residues. The CDR3 sequence: CASSYPRTGEGYEQYF. Here the CDR3 DNA reads TGTGCCAGCAGTTACCCCAGGACAGGGGAGGGCTACGAGCAGTACTTC.

The V call is TRBV5-8, the J call TRBJ2-4; possibly TRBD2 for D (6 bases). The length of the CDR3 is 14 residues. Between the trimmed V and J ends, which lost 3 bases and 4 bases, there was a span of 11 bases. Germline CDR1 SGHTS, CDR2 YDEGEE. Here the CDR3 DNA reads TGTGCCAGCAGCTCCTTTGGGGGGAAAAACATTCAGTACTTC. Translation gives CASSSFGGKNIQYF.

The chain recombines TRBV2 with TRBJ1-5; the D gene is possibly TRBD1 (6 bases). This CDR3 is 15 amino acids long. The germline CDR1 and CDR2 sequences are SNHLY and FYNNEI. V was pared by 8 bases and J by 5 bases, with 19 bases between. The CDR3 reads CASRLRTVMDQPQHF. CDR3 bases: TGTGCCAGCCGTCTTAGGACAGTAATGGATCAGCCCCAGCATTTT.

The chain recombines TRBV6-6 with TRBJ1-3; possible D gene TRBD1, 6 bases. The CDR3 is 14 residues long. V was pared by 7 bases and J by 0 bases, with 10 bases between. Germline lookup yields CDR1 MNHNY and CDR2 SVGAGI (reference sequence). The CDR3 spells CASTDRHSGNTIYF. CDR3 coding DNA: TGTGCCAGCACCGACAGGCACTCTGGAAACACCATATATTTT.

The CDR3 DNA is TGTGCCAGCAGTTACAATCAGGGTAGCGAGCAGTACTTC. Translation: CASSYNQGSEQYF. The V gene is TRBV6-6, the J gene TRBJ2-7; D perhaps matches TRBD1 (5 bases). The length of the CDR3 is 13 residues. V was trimmed by 2 bases and J by 6 bases, leaving 11 bases between them. The V gene's germline CDR1 is MNHNY and CDR2 SVGAGI (reference sequence).

As to this clone: At one of its ends the junction is not consistent with the germline gene, which may arise from a read error. This chain uses TRBV5-6 with TRBJ1-4; 10 bases are shared with TRBD1. This CDR3 contains 15 residues. Per germline, CDR1 SGHDT and CDR2 YYEEEE. The CDR3 bases are TGTGCCAGCAGCTTGCGACAGGGGGCGAGAGAAAAACCGTTTTTT. Amino acid sequence: CASSLRQGAREKPFF.

The rearrangement links TRBV6-5 to TRBJ1-3; D gene ambiguous. V was clipped by 3 bases and J by 2 bases, with 11 bases between them. There are 15 residues in the CDR3. CDR1 is MNHEY, CDR2 SVGAGI, per germline. CDR3 region: CASSYSGKPGNTIYF. The DNA of the CDR3 is TGTGCCAGCAGTTATTCGGGGAAGCCTGGAAACACCATATATTTT.

The chain has TRBV5-1 and TRBJ1-1; TRBD1 is a possible D gene (5 bases). The V gene's germline CDR1 is SGHRS and CDR2 YFSETQ. V lost 4 bases, J lost 5 bases, and 18 bases lay in between. The CDR3 sequence is 15 residues long. DNA of the CDR3: TGCGCCAGCAGCGCAACAGGAACTGGGGGGACTGAAGCTTTCTTT. Its translation: CASSATGTGGTEAFF.

This rearrangement joins TRBV6-5 to TRBJ2-1; a weak D match, TRBD2 (5 bases). Germline V lookup: CDR1 MNHEY, CDR2 SVGAGI. The CDR3 extends over 13 amino acids. With 10 bases removed from V and 8 bases from J, the gap between germline ends came to 18 bases. CDR3 DNA sequence: TGTGCCACCAGATTTAGAGGGTACGATGAGCAGTTCTTC. Translation gives CATRFRGYDEQFF.

In this sample, this clone turned up a few times. The chain has TRBV6-5 and TRBJ1-5, with D possibly matching TRBD1 (5 bases). CDR1 and CDR2 (germline): MNHEY, SVGAGI. CDR3 size: 13 residues. V lost 8 bases and J 2 bases, leaving 10 bases between the germline ends. The CDR3 DNA reads TGTGCCAGCGGCGGGGGGGGCAATCAGCCCCAGCATTTT. Translated: CASGGGGNQPQHF.

The chain uses TRBV5-1 and TRBJ2-1; 15 bases map to TRBD2. The CDR3 contains 14 residues. Germline V gene data show CDR1 as SGHRS and CDR2 as YFSETQ. J lost 10 bases, V lost 4 bases, and 3 bases had no gene match. The CDR3 loop is CASSPGTSGREQFF. The CDR3 coding sequence is TGCGCCAGCAGCCCCGGGACTAGCGGGAGGGAGCAGTTCTTC.

This clone has just a few counts. The V gene is TRBV6-5, the J gene TRBJ2-1, with D possibly being TRBD2 (5 bases). The CDR3 contains 15 residues. The germline V gene has CDR1 MNHEY and CDR2 SVGAGI. Deletions cut 4 bases from V and 0 bases from J, with 10 bases between. The CDR3 DNA is TGTGCCAGCAGTTTGTCGGGATACTCCTACAATGAGCAGTTCTTC. Protein sequence: CASSLSGYSYNEQFF.